The 5 T cell receptor beta chains below were found in one sample sequenced in a study of shared clonotypes between healthy human individuals. Assay: immunoSEQ multiplex PCR; the TCRdb copy retains only in-frame clones and omits some. The data show 740,000 or so clones, approximately 73% seen once. Sequencing was carried out using memory CD4+ T cells sorted from blood. Subset specified: CD45RA-negative fraction. Source of these receptors: a woman in her twenties or thirties in good health.

Regarding this clone: Other DNA variants within this sample encode the same CDR3. Here the CDR3 DNA reads TGTGCCATCAGTGAGTCGGGGGCGGGAGAGGGAGAGACCCAGTACTTC. The encoded protein is CAISESGAGEGETQYF. The rearrangement uses TRBV10-3 and TRBJ2-5, with D possibly being TRBD2 (7 bases). Germline assignment: CDR1 ENHRY and CDR2 SYGVKD. The CDR3 spans 16 residues. Deletions cut 0 bases from V and 4 bases from J, with 15 bases between.

The V gene is TRBV10-2, the J gene TRBJ2-1, with TRBD2 matching 10 bases. CDR1 WSHSY and CDR2 SAAADI come from the germline V gene. The V gene end was trimmed by 6 bases and the J gene end by 8 bases; junction bases not matched to a gene: 13. The CDR3 is 16 amino acids. CDR3: CASRDVTAGGYHEQFF. DNA of the CDR3: TGCGCCAGCAGGGACGTAACAGCGGGAGGGTACCATGAGCAGTTCTTC.

Note on this clone: The same CDR3 also results from other DNA sequences found in this sample. J is TRBJ1-4 and V is TRBV5-4; TRBD1 is a possible D gene (5 bases). V was pared by 2 bases and J by 4 bases, with 6 bases between. From germline, CDR1 is SGHNT and CDR2 YYREEE (reference sequence). The CDR3 loop spans 13 amino acids. CDR3 in DNA: TGTGCCAGCAGCTTTCAGGGTAATGAAAAACTGTTTTTT. It encodes CASSFQGNEKLFF.

CDR3 in DNA: TGTGCCAGCAGCTTAAGGGGGATCGACAGGGGGAAGTACTTC. This sequence encodes CASSLRGIDRGKYF. The rearrangement uses TRBV7-9 and TRBJ2-5; 9 nucleotides agree with TRBD1. Per the germline V gene, CDR1 is SEHNR and CDR2 is FQNEAQ (reference sequence). The CDR3 runs 14 residues. V was pared by 2 bases and J by 12 bases, with 10 bases of the junction left unmatched.

The V gene is TRBV5-6, the J gene TRBJ2-3; tentative D call: TRBD2 (6 bases). The V gene lost 4 bases and the J gene lost 8 bases, with 17 bases spanning the gap. The CDR3 sequence is 14 residues long. Germline V gives CDR1 SGHDT, CDR2 YYEEEE. CDR3 bases: TGTGCCAGCAGCCTTTTGGGGGGTGATCTTACGCAGTATTTT. It yields the protein CASSLLGGDLTQYF.